What follows are 24 T cell receptor beta chains derived from one specimen sequenced in a study of CD8 T cells in ankylosing spondylitis. TCRdb fed the 5' RACE reads into MiXCR, producing one record per CDR3 protein. The sample lists roughly 180,000 distinct CDR3 sequences; 9.5% to 13% were seen once. The sequencing sample was made of blood, either unsorted or a sorted T cell fraction (not recorded which). These TCRs come from a male donor with ankylosing spondylitis or in good health (not recorded which).

This clonotype came up many times. The V call is TRBV12-3 or TRBV12-4, the J call TRBJ2-1; D is unresolved. This CDR3 region has 12 residues. The germline V and J ends were trimmed by 1 base and 7 bases, with 5 bases remaining between them. CDR3 protein: CASSLGMNEQFF. Here the CDR3 DNA reads TGTGCCAGCAGTTTAGGGATGAATGAGCAGTTCTTC.

This clonotype was picked up many times. The V and J genes are TRBV6-5 and TRBJ2-7, with 9 bases fitting TRBD1. CDR3 length equals 15 residues. The V and J ends lost 0 bases and 2 bases, in that order; junction bases with no gene match: 2. The germline CDR1 and CDR2 sequences are MNHEY and SVGAGI. CDR3 sequence reads: CASSYSGQGPYEQYF. CDR3 sequence (DNA): TGTGCCAGCAGTTACTCGGGACAGGGACCCTACGAGCAGTACTTC.

The table lists this clonotype with many counts. The J gene is TRBJ2-1, the V gene TRBV10-1; 16 bases align to TRBD2. V dropped 0 bases and J dropped 3; count of bases not matched to a gene: 8. Germline values: CDR1 WNHNN, CDR2 SYGVQD (reference sequence). The CDR3 spans 20 residues. The CDR3 nucleotides are TGCGCCAGCAGTGAGTCTGGGACTAGCGGGAGGGCCTTCGGCTACAATGAGCAGTTCTTC. Translation: CASSESGTSGRAFGYNEQFF.

There are many counts of this clonotype. This sequence joins TRBV20-1 and TRBJ2-1, with D tentatively TRBD2 (5 bases). This CDR3 contains 12 residues. Germline lookup yields CDR1 DFQATT and CDR2 SNEGSKA (reference sequence). V was shortened by 5 bases and J by 7 bases, with 12 bases between the two germline ends. The CDR3 loop reads CSAPLGGNEQFF. In DNA, the CDR3 is TGCAGTGCTCCACTAGGTGGGAATGAGCAGTTCTTC.

This clonotype turned up a few times. CDR3 in amino acids: CASRDPGKNTEAFF. As DNA, the CDR3 is TGTGCCAGTAGAGATCCAGGGAAGAACACTGAAGCTTTCTTT. The rearrangement links TRBV6-2 or TRBV6-3 to TRBJ1-1; a weak D match, TRBD1 (5 bases). Germline V gene data show CDR1 as MNHEY and CDR2 as SVGEGT. V shed 9 bases and J shed 1 base, with 15 bases lying between them. CDR3 length: 14 residues.

In its sample, this clonotype was seen many times. J is TRBJ2-3 and V is TRBV5-6; possible D gene TRBD2, 5 bases. V lost 3 bases to trimming and J lost 11 bases, with 16 bases between them. The CDR3 totals 13 residues. CDR1 and CDR2 (germline): SGHDT, YYEEEE. CDR3 region: CASSSGGFGGQYF. The CDR3 DNA reads TGTGCCAGCAGCTCTGGCGGGTTTGGAGGGCAGTATTTT.

This clonotype was counted at least ten times. The V and J genes are TRBV9 and TRBJ2-3; either TRBD1 or TRBD2 may supply D (5 bases each). Germline V gene lookup returns CDR1 SGDLS and CDR2 YYNGEE. The CDR3 consists of 16 residues. V was clipped by 3 bases and J by 3 bases, with 17 bases between them. The CDR3 region is CASSGGPGSPTDTQYF. The DNA of the CDR3 is TGTGCCAGCAGCGGGGGACCCGGTTCCCCGACAGATACGCAGTATTTT. Based on the CDR3 plus reference TRBV9 and TRBJ2-3, the full variable domain is DSGVTQTPKHLITATGQRVTLRCSPRSGDLSVYWYQQSLDQGLQFLIQYYNGEERAKGNILERFSAQQFPDLHSELNLSSLELGDSALYFCASSGGPGSPTDTQYFGPGTRLTVL.

This clonotype was counted ten times or more. The chain joins TRBV12-3 or TRBV12-4 to TRBJ1-6; D gene ambiguous. The CDR3 length is 12 residues. V gave up 3 bases and J gave up 10 bases, with 7 bases separating them. The CDR3 coding sequence is TGTGCCAGCAGTTTCCTCGCGTCACCCCTCCACTTT. As protein: CASSFLASPLHF.

This clonotype was counted at least ten times. J is TRBJ2-7 and V is TRBV6-5; no reliable D call. V dropped 4 bases and J dropped 2 bases, with 9 bases sitting between them. CDR1 is MNHEY, CDR2 SVGAGI, per germline. The CDR3 covers 13 residues. The CDR3 nucleotides read TGTGCCAGCAGTTCCCCATTGGCCTACGAGCAGTACTTC. Translated, it gives CASSSPLAYEQYF.

This clonotype appeared many times. The chain has TRBV27 and TRBJ2-1; D not resolved. With 6 bases removed from V and 7 bases from J, the gap between germline ends came to 22 bases. This CDR3 is built from 16 residues. Per the germline V gene, CDR1 is MNHEY and CDR2 is SMNVEV (reference sequence). The CDR3 region has the DNA TGTGCCAGCAGCCCTCTTGATGTGGGTGGGGTAAATGAGCAGTTCTTC. Its translation is CASSPLDVGGVNEQFF.

The rearrangement joins TRBV7-9 to TRBJ2-3; perhaps TRBD1 as D (6 bases). Germline loops: CDR1 SEHNR, CDR2 FQNEAQ (reference sequence). V lost 8 bases and J lost 0, with 12 bases in between. This CDR3 comprises 14 residues. CDR3 sequence (DNA): TGTGCCAGCGGGGGCCCCGCTAGCACAGATACGCAGTATTTT. Encoded protein: CASGGPASTDTQYF.

This clonotype was counted many times. This chain links TRBV9 with TRBJ2-3; TRBD1 might be the D (5 bases). There are 14 residues in the CDR3. CDR1 and CDR2 from the germline V gene are SGDLS and YYNGEE. Trimming removed 0 bases from V and 6 bases from J, with 11 bases in between. As DNA, the CDR3 is TGTGCCAGCAGCGTAGAGTGGGGCAGCGATACGCAGTATTTT. Protein product: CASSVEWGSDTQYF. Looking up the rest from reference TRBV9 and TRBJ2-3 gives the full variable domain: DSGVTQTPKHLITATGQRVTLRCSPRSGDLSVYWYQQSLDQGLQFLIQYYNGEERAKGNILERFSAQQFPDLHSELNLSSLELGDSALYFCASSVEWGSDTQYFGPGTRLTVL.

This clonotype was observed many times. The rearrangement links TRBV5-4 to TRBJ2-6; perhaps D is TRBD1 or TRBD2 (5 bases each). The CDR3 runs 16 residues. V was shortened by 10 bases and J by 0 bases, with 17 bases between the two germline ends. Germline CDR1 and CDR2: SGHNT and YYREEE (reference sequence). CDR3: CAGAGTGRSGANVLTF. CDR3 in DNA: TGTGCCGGAGCCGGGACGGGACGCTCTGGGGCCAACGTCCTGACTTTC.

This clonotype was seen repeatedly, ten times or more. The chain employs TRBV29-1 and TRBJ1-2, with no clear D. Trimming removed 2 bases at V and 4 bases at J, with 11 bases between. The CDR3 covers 13 residues. Germline V gene lookup returns CDR1 SQVTM and CDR2 ANQGSEA. In nucleotides, the CDR3 is TGCAGCGTTGAATCAGGATTTAGCTATGGCTACACCTTC. Protein sequence: CSVESGFSYGYTF.

The chain recombines TRBV28 with TRBJ2-7; perhaps TRBD2 as D (5 bases). Germline-derived CDR1 and CDR2 are MDHEN and SYDVKM. V was shortened by 3 bases and J by 7 bases, with 13 bases between the two germline ends. CDR3 size: 13 residues. CDR3 sequence (DNA): TGTGCCAGCAGTTTGCCCCGGGGTGTAGAGCAGTACTTC. Its translation is CASSLPRGVEQYF. Together with reference TRBV28 and TRBJ2-7, the CDR3 gives the full variable domain: DVKVTQSSRYLVKRTGEKVFLECVQDMDHENMFWYRQDPGLGLRLIYFSYDVKMKEKGDIPEGYSVSREKKERFSLILESASTNQTSMYLCASSLPRGVEQYFGPGTRLTVT.

Concerning this clonotype itself: Mismatch with germline at one junction end may stem from a read error. The genes are TRBV10-3 and TRBJ1-2, with D possibly matching TRBD1 (6 bases). The CDR3 runs to 14 residues. Germline-derived CDR1 and CDR2 are ENHRY and SYGVKD. CDR3 coding DNA: TGTACCATCAGTGAGTCGACAGGCCTTTATGGCTACACCTTC. It codes for CTISESTGLYGYTF.

There are a few counts of this clonotype. The chain combines TRBV5-1 with TRBJ1-4; TRBD1 aligns across 12 bases. The germline V gene has CDR1 SGHRS and CDR2 YFSETQ. The V segment lost 5 bases and the J segment 7 bases; nucleotides outside the gene matches: 9. CDR3 length: 16 residues. The CDR3 DNA is TGCGCCAGCAGGGGGACAGGGGGCGCGGTGCGTGAAAAACTGTTTTTT. It specifies CASRGTGGAVREKLFF. The whole variable domain, filled in from reference TRBV5-1 and TRBJ1-4, reads KAGVTQTPRYLIKTRGQQVTLSCSPISGHRSVSWYQQTPGQGLQFLFEYFSETQRNKGNFPGRFSGRQFSNSRSEMNVSTLELGDSALYLCASRGTGGAVREKLFFGSGTQLSVL.

This clonotype was found many times. The gene calls are TRBV6-1 and TRBJ2-5; D possibly corresponds to TRBD2 (6 bases). Germline loops: CDR1 MNHNS, CDR2 SASEGT. CDR3 length: 13 residues. V was pared by 4 bases and J by 5 bases, with 11 bases between. The CDR3 loop reads CASSVTGVETQYF. As DNA, the CDR3 is TGTGCCAGCAGTGTGACGGGAGTTGAGACCCAGTACTTC.

This clonotype was seen repeatedly, ten times or more. The DNA for the CDR3 is TGTGCCAGCAGTATCAGGGGAGGGAACACTGAAGCTTTCTTT. Its translation is CASSIRGGNTEAFF. This chain joins TRBV6-2 or TRBV6-3 and TRBJ1-1; D might be TRBD1 (6 bases). Germline V CDR1 and CDR2: MNHEY, SVGEGT. With 5 bases removed from V and 1 base from J, the gap between germline ends came to 11 bases. This CDR3 is 14 amino acids long.

Only a few counts were recorded for this clonotype. The chain recombines TRBV20-1 with TRBJ2-7; possibly TRBD1 or TRBD2 for D (5 bases each). Trimming shortened V by 7 bases and J by 0 bases, and 16 bases separated the two germline ends. From germline, CDR1 is DFQATT and CDR2 SNEGSKA (reference sequence). The CDR3 contains 14 residues. CDR3 amino acids: CSVSPGPGSYEQYF. The CDR3, as DNA: TGCAGTGTTTCCCCGGGACCGGGCTCCTACGAGCAGTACTTC.

This clonotype was counted ten times or more. The chain links TRBV27 to TRBJ2-7; D might be TRBD2 (5 bases). Looked up from germline, CDR1 is MNHEY and CDR2 is SMNVEV (reference sequence). The ends were cut back, 3 bases at V and 8 bases at J, with 14 bases in the middle. The CDR3 totals 13 residues. CDR3 DNA sequence: TGTGCCAGCAGTTTCCGACACGTAGCGCAGCAGTACTTC. Protein product: CASSFRHVAQQYF.

The table lists this clonotype with many counts. The chain employs TRBV20-1 and TRBJ2-7, with 10 bases matching TRBD2. Germline V gene data show CDR1 as DFQATT and CDR2 as SNEGSKA (reference sequence). This CDR3 comprises 12 residues. The CDR3 sequence is CRIGTSVNEQYF. In nucleotides, the CDR3 is TGCAGAATTGGGACTAGCGTAAACGAGCAGTACTTC.

This clonotype was seen only a few times. The rearrangement uses TRBV21-1 and TRBJ2-1. TRBV21-1 has pseudogene status. The CDR3 has 15 residues. The CDR3 DNA reads TGTGCCAGCAGCAAAGCGGGAGTCAGAGGAAATGAGCAGTTCTTC. Amino acids: CASSKAGVRGNEQFF.

This clonotype was observed at least ten times. This chain links TRBV5-1 with TRBJ2-1; D gene uncertain. Trimming shortened V by 4 bases and J by 7 bases, and 12 bases separated the two germline ends. Germline CDR1 is SGHRS and CDR2 is YFSETQ. CDR3 length: 13 amino acids. The CDR3: CASSDATSNEQFF. The CDR3, as DNA: TGCGCCAGCAGCGACGCTACGAGTAATGAGCAGTTCTTC.